The source of this TCR beta chain is a study of T cell responses to AZD1222 COVID-19 vaccine. Pooled in the analysis were second doses at about 4 or about 12 weeks. This table comes from immunoSEQ multiplex PCR, and its TCRdb copy is limited to in-frame clones, with some not included. This table holds around 140,000 clones, more than 70% found once. CDR1 is LGHDT and CDR2 is YNNKEL in the germline V gene (reference sequence). V lost 4 bases, J lost 3 bases, and 9 bases stayed unmatched. This CDR3 comprises 17 residues. The chain uses TRBV3-1 (or the pseudogene TRBV3-2) and TRBJ2-1, with 10 bases that match TRBD2. This sample comprised peripheral blood, obtained 28 days after the second AZD1222 dose. The origin of this receptor is an adult who received the AZD1222 COVID-19 vaccine. The CDR3 DNA reads as TGTGCCAGCAGCCGCAGCCTACTAGCGGGAAACTACAATGAGCAGTTCTTC. Translation gives CASSRSLLAGNYNEQFF.